Described below is a single T cell receptor beta chain sequence and its context. This receptor's antigen is unknown. Base qualities are missing; no much larger clone stands one base away. The CDR3 measures 15 amino acids from cysteine to phenylalanine. Only CDR3 DNA is held: 45 bases, read in frame from base 1. The germline V gene encodes CDR1 SGHDT and CDR2 YYEEEE. The junction shows trimming of 3 bases on V and 10 bases on J, and the gene matches do not reach 8 bases of it. The collaborating institutions used their own protocols to collect whole blood in K2EDTA tubes. For TCRbeta analysis, collaborator samples were shipped as frozen whole blood, as isolated PBMCs, or as DNA extracted from either sample type. The data were obtained in a study of blood T cell repertoires in COVID-19 (dated by TCRdb to 2020 to 2022). In terms of the full investigation: Samples covering the acute and convalescent phases of COVID-19 were provided by collaborators in the United States, Italy and Spain. The prospective study material was composed of cDNA or gDNA derived from T cells, B-cell-depleted T cells, or PBMCs. The dataset comprised deeply sampled blood TCRbeta repertoires from subjects exposed to, actively infected with, or recovered from COVID-19. The repertoires were made available in a free public database intended to serve as a resource for research on the immune response to SARS-CoV-2. The samples were drawn from the first 160 participants of the ongoing ImmuneRACE study and from 1,254 subjects provided by 6 global collaborators. Nearly every sample came with metadata listing a de-identified subject ID, COVID-19 status, age in years and sex. Where HLA class I and class II types were available, the types were taken from metadata supplied by the sample provider, not from assay-based typing. The paper as a whole reports these results and caveats: The amount of clinical and demographic metadata varied by source and participant and was provided uncurated.

TCRbeta CDR3 regions were amplified from genomic DNA using the immunoSEQ Assay, a bias-controlled multiplex PCR. Per the source publication's procedure: The number of nucleated cells in each sample was estimated by amplification of reference gene primers within the assay. Sequence reads were collapsed and filtered to measure the absolute abundance of every unique TCRbeta CDR3 rearrangement. Productive Simpson clonality was computed per sample as the square root of Simpson's diversity index over productive rearrangements. The immuneACCESS repertoire file appears here via TCRdb, limited to in-frame rearrangements. These files lack a portion of the clones; in checked studies, under half of the deficit traces to unresolved V genes, and the cause of the others is not known. V and J calls and clone size come straight from that table; D and trimming were deduced from the DNA. In all, the sample holds 45,000 to 60,000 clones, and approximately 86% of those were seen once. The top ten clones comprise 16% of the sample.

This clonotype was sampled from a man aged 55 to 69 with active or convalescent COVID-19. The chain uses TRBV5-6 and TRBJ2-1, and 12 bases in between align with TRBD2. Sample: peripheral blood. At the DNA level, the sequence is TGTGCCAGCAGCTCTAGCGGGGGGGCCACCCTCGAGCAGTTCTTC. This translates into CASSSSGGATLEQFF.